A selection of T cell receptor beta chains follows, all from one sample in a study of neurological immune-mediated disorders. TCRdb itself ran the 5' RACE reads through MiXCR, one entry per CDR3 protein. The sample includes 54,000 or so distinct CDR3 sequences, over 3.5% of them seen just once. Input material: PBMCs. The receptors derive from a man between 60 and 75 years old with multiple sclerosis. Each CDR3 is given with its conserved first and last residue. D genes are given only for firm matches. Not every row has a clone size; where given, it reads once, few, many or a size class.

D	size	V	J	DNA	CDR3
NA	many	TRBV10-2	TRBJ1-5	TGCGCCAGCGGAGGGGTATTGGATCAGCCCCAGCATTTT	CASGGVLDQPQHF
TRBD2	many	TRBV20-1	TRBJ2-3	TGCAGTGCTAGCCCCGCGGGAGCGGGGGGGCGTACAGATACGCAGTATTTT	CSASPAGAGGRTDTQYF
NA	many	TRBV5-1	TRBJ2-5	TGCGCCAGCAGCTTGGGAACCGGGACACAATCCGAGACCCAGTACTTC	CASSLGTGTQSETQYF
TRBD1	many	TRBV28	TRBJ1-5	TGTGCCAGCAGTTCCCCCTACGGACAGGATAATCAGCCCCAGCATTTT	CASSSPYGQDNQPQHF
NA	many	TRBV6-1	TRBJ1-5	TGTGCCAGCAGTGGTATGGGGGCATTCAATCAGCCCCAGCATTTT	CASSGMGAFNQPQHF
NA	many	TRBV5-1	TRBJ2-5	TGCGCCAGCAGCTTGGTGGCGGGCCTAAACCAAGAGACCCAGTACTTC	CASSLVAGLNQETQYF
NA	many	TRBV2	TRBJ1-2	TGTGCCAGCAGTGAAGCGGCGCAGGCCCGCTATGGCTACACCTTC	CASSEAAQARYGYTF
NA	few	TRBV12-3/TRBV12-4	TRBJ1-3	TGTGCCAGCAGTTTCGCCTCTGGAAACACCATATATTTT	CASSFASGNTIYF
NA	many	TRBV7-3	TRBJ1-1	TGTGCCAGCAGCCAGGCCAGGAACACTGAAGCTTTCTTT	CASSQARNTEAFF
NA	many	TRBV20-1	TRBJ1-2	TGCAGTGCTAGATTACAGGCGTATGGCTACACCTTC	CSARLQAYGYTF
NA	many	TRBV20-1	TRBJ2-5	TGCAGTGCTAGCCAAGAGACCCAGTACTTC	CSASQETQYF
TRBD1	few	TRBV10-3	TRBJ1-6	TGTGCCATAGGGGAGAGAGGGGGCGATAATTCACCCCTCCACTTT	CAIGERGGDNSPLHF
NA	many	TRBV20-1	TRBJ2-7	TGCAGTGCTAGCGTGGGGCCGTACGAGCAGTACTTC	CSASVGPYEQYF
TRBD1	many	TRBV20-1	TRBJ1-1	TGCAGTGCTCTTCAGGGGGCAAGGACTGAAGCTTTCTTT	CSALQGARTEAFF
TRBD2	few	TRBV20-1	TRBJ2-7	TGCAGTGCCATCAGACTAGCGAGACACTACGAGCAGTACTTC	CSAIRLARHYEQYF
TRBD1	many	TRBV20-1	TRBJ2-2	TGCAGTGCTAGATCTGGTACCAGGGGGCTGAACGGGGAGCTGTTTTTT	CSARSGTRGLNGELFF
NA	many	TRBV5-5	TRBJ1-1	TGTGCCAGCAGCTTAGACAGCCCTGAAGCTTTCTTT	CASSLDSPEAFF
TRBD1	many	TRBV25-1	TRBJ1-1	TGTGCCAGCAGTGCATACAGGGGGAACACTGAAGCTTTCTTT	CASSAYRGNTEAFF
TRBD2	many	TRBV20-1	TRBJ2-7	TGCAGTGCTAGTCGGCGGGAGTTATACGAGCAGTACTTC	CSASRRELYEQYF
NA	NA	TRBV5-5	TRBJ1-3	TGTGCCAGCAGCTTTTCAGGACAGCCCGTGGGAGGAAACACCATATATTTT	CASSFSGQPVGGNTIYF
NA	many	TRBV5-1	TRBJ1-5	TGCGCCAGCAGCATCGCTCCTGGGGGGAGCCAGCCCCAGCATTTT	CASSIAPGGSQPQHF
NA	many	TRBV9	TRBJ2-3	TGTGCCAGCAGCGTATCCTACAGGAAGGTCGCAGATACGCAGTATTTT	CASSVSYRKVADTQYF
NA	many	TRBV3-1	TRBJ2-6	TGTGCCAGCAGCCAAGCTTGGGGGACCGTCCGCTCTGGGGCCAACGTCCTGACTTTC	CASSQAWGTVRSGANVLTF
NA	few	TRBV7-2	TRBJ2-2	TGTGCCAGCAGCTTAGAGGGGGCGGGGGCCGGGGAGCTGTTTTTT	CASSLEGAGAGELFF
NA	many	TRBV10-3	TRBJ2-3	TGTGCCATCTCTCCTAGCACAGATACGCAGTATTTT	CAISPSTDTQYF
TRBD1	many	TRBV20-1	TRBJ1-1	TGCAGTGCCAAGCCCCAGGGACAGGGGAACACTGAAGCTTTCTTT	CSAKPQGQGNTEAFF
NA	many	TRBV12-3/TRBV12-4	TRBJ2-3	TGTGCCAGCACCCGACGGACAGATACGCAGTATTTT	CASTRRTDTQYF
TRBD1	NA	TRBV10-3	TRBJ2-5	TGTGCCATCCTAGGGGACAGACAAGAGACCCAGTACTTC	CAILGDRQETQYF
NA	many	TRBV5-6	TRBJ2-5	TGTGCCAGCAGCTTCCTCACCGCAGGACAATATCAAGAGACCCAGTACTTC	CASSFLTAGQYQETQYF
NA	few	TRBV29-1	TRBJ2-7	TGCAGCGTTGTCGTGGTCTCTACCTACGAGCAGTACTTC	CSVVVVSTYEQYF
TRBD1	many	TRBV28	TRBJ1-5	TGTGCCAGCAGTTTTCTAGGTGGGGGGACAGCCTATCAGCCCCAGCATTTT	CASSFLGGGTAYQPQHF
TRBD1	many	TRBV12-3/TRBV12-4	TRBJ1-1	TGTGCCAGTACGCCGGCAGGGGGTTTATCTGAAGCTTTCTTT	CASTPAGGLSEAFF
TRBD1	many	TRBV20-1	TRBJ1-1	TGCAGTGCGCCCGGACAGGGCATCACTGAAGCTTTCTTT	CSAPGQGITEAFF
NA	many	TRBV3-1	TRBJ2-3	TGTGCCAGCAGATTAGACAATACGCAGTATTTT	CASRLDNTQYF
TRBD1	many	TRBV20-1	TRBJ1-1	TGCAGTGCCGTGACAGGGGGTGACACTGAAGCTTTCTTT	CSAVTGGDTEAFF
NA	many	TRBV7-8	TRBJ2-1	TGTGCCAGCAGCTTAGTTGTGGACGGGGAGCAGTTCTTC	CASSLVVDGEQFF
NA	many	TRBV5-1	TRBJ2-2	TGCGCCAGCAGCTTATTATCAGGGACGAACACCGGGGAGCTGTTTTTT	CASSLLSGTNTGELFF
TRBD2	many	TRBV12-3/TRBV12-4	TRBJ2-1	TGTGCCAGCAGCGGAGCGGGGGCGGCGTTCTTC	CASSGAGAAFF
TRBD2	many	TRBV5-1	TRBJ2-5	TGCGCCAGCAGCACGGGGACTACTCAAGAGACCCAGTACTTC	CASSTGTTQETQYF
NA	many	TRBV6-4	TRBJ1-2	TGTGCCAGCCGGAGGAGTCTGCAGGGAAACTATGGCTACACCTTC	CASRRSLQGNYGYTF
TRBD2	many	TRBV6-6	TRBJ2-1	TGTGCCAGCAGTCCTTATGGGGCGGGGGGCTCCTACAATGAGCAGTTCTTC	CASSPYGAGGSYNEQFF
NA	few	TRBV20-1	TRBJ2-3	TGCAGTGCTAGTAAGGTGGACAGCGGGGTTGCCACAGATACGCAGTATTTT	CSASKVDSGVATDTQYF